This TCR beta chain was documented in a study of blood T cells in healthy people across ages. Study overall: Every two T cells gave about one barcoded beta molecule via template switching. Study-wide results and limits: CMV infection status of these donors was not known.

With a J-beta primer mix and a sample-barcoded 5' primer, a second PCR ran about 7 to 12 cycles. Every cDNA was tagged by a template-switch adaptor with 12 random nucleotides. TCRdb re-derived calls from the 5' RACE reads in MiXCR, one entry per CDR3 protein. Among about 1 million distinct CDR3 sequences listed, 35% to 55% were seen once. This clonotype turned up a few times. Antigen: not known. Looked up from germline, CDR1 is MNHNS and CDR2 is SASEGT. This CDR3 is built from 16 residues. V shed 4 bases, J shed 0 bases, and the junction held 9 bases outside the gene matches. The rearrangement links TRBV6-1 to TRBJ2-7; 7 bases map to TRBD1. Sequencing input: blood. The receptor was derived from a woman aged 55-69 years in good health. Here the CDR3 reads CASSVLTGEYSYEQYF. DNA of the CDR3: TGTGCCAGCAGTGTTCTAACAGGGGAATACTCCTACGAGCAGTACTTC.